This T cell receptor (beta chain) stems from a study of shared clonotypes between healthy human individuals. This CDR3 is built from 15 residues. Germline CDR1 and CDR2: MGHRA and YSYEKL. Trimming shortened V by 4 bases and J by 0 bases, and 13 bases separated the two germline ends. In the case of this clone: The antigen is unknown.

Sequencing was performed with immunoSEQ multiplex PCR; in TCRdb, only in-frame clones are kept and a portion is missing. Of under 1 million clones in the sample, 85% to 95% are singletons; the top ten hold 20% to 30%. Naive-designated CD8 cells lacked CD45RO, were positively enriched for CCR7, and omitted terminally differentiated effector memory CD45RA+ cells. General study points: Donors were few, which limited the genetic and exposure-history diversity represented. Non-shared clonotypes displayed generation probabilities falling below those of clonotypes present in all four donors.

The sequencing sample was made of naive CD8+ T cells sorted from blood. The sequence derives from a man aged 25 to 45 in good health. This chain uses TRBV4-1 with TRBJ2-7; D could derive from TRBD1 or TRBD2 (5 bases each). The chain's CDR3 is CASSLSLGDSYEQYF. For the CDR3, the DNA is TGCGCCAGCAGCCTTTCCCTGGGGGACTCCTACGAGCAGTACTTC.